The rows below give T cell receptor beta chains drawn from one sample of a study of a mutant IDH1 vaccine in newly diagnosed glioma. TCRdb keeps only in-frame clones here, not all; method: immunoSEQ multiplex PCR. This table holds tens of thousands of clones, over 75% found once. The material sequenced was PBMCs, taken from a glioma patient treated with radiotherapy, temozolomide or both. These receptors were taken from a man under 40 with glioma. CDR3s include the opening cysteine and the closing phenylalanine or tryptophan. Each record gives: D gene, J gene, clone size, V gene, CDR3 length, CDR3 DNA, CDR3 protein. D genes are given only for firm matches. Clone size appears in some rows only: once, few, many, or a class for an expanded clone.

d_gene: TRBD1
j_gene: TRBJ2-7
abundance: few
v_gene: TRBV18
len: 15
CDR3nt: TGTGCCAGCTCACCGGGAAGCAGGGGGTCCTACGAGCAGTACTTC
CDR3aa: CASSPGSRGSYEQYF

d_gene: .
j_gene: TRBJ1-1
abundance: .
v_gene: TRBV28
len: 14
CDR3nt: TGTGCCAGCAGTTTAAGCGGCGGAAACACTGAAGCTTTCTTT
CDR3aa: CASSLSGGNTEAFF

d_gene: .
j_gene: TRBJ1-2
abundance: .
v_gene: TRBV7-8
len: 15
CDR3nt: TGTGCCAGCAGCTTCTCACAGGGTAGGGTCTATGGCTACACCTTC
CDR3aa: CASSFSQGRVYGYTF

d_gene: TRBD1
j_gene: TRBJ1-2
abundance: .
v_gene: TRBV7-9
len: 16
CDR3nt: TGTGCCAGCAGCCGAAAAGAGACAGGGCGGAGCTATGGCTACACCTTC
CDR3aa: CASSRKETGRSYGYTF

d_gene: .
j_gene: TRBJ2-7
abundance: .
v_gene: TRBV6-6
len: 13
CDR3nt: TGTGCCAGCAGTGAGTGGACAAGTTCACGGCAGTACTTC
CDR3aa: CASSEWTSSRQYF

d_gene: .
j_gene: TRBJ1-2
abundance: .
v_gene: TRBV15
len: 12
CDR3nt: TGTGCCACCAGCAGAGACAGGGTTGACTACACCTTC
CDR3aa: CATSRDRVDYTF

d_gene: .
j_gene: TRBJ1-5
abundance: .
v_gene: TRBV2
len: 15
CDR3nt: TGTGCCAGCAGGGCGGGACAAACAAGTGGTCAGCCCCAGCATTTT
CDR3aa: CASRAGQTSGQPQHF

d_gene: .
j_gene: TRBJ1-4
abundance: .
v_gene: TRBV5-1
len: 16
CDR3nt: TGCGCCAGCAGCATCTCACACGGTGCAACTAATGAAAAACTGTTTTTT
CDR3aa: CASSISHGATNEKLFF

d_gene: .
j_gene: TRBJ2-2
abundance: .
v_gene: TRBV5-1
len: 13
CDR3nt: TGCGCCAGCAGCTGGGACCTGGGCGGGGAGCTGTTTTTT
CDR3aa: CASSWDLGGELFF

d_gene: .
j_gene: TRBJ2-3
abundance: .
v_gene: TRBV6-1
len: 15
CDR3nt: TGTGCCAGCAGTGTCGACGGAGAGCAAACAGATACGCAGTATTTT
CDR3aa: CASSVDGEQTDTQYF

d_gene: .
j_gene: TRBJ1-1
abundance: .
v_gene: TRBV18
len: 13
CDR3nt: TGTGCCAGCTGGGACGGTATGAACACTGAAGCTTTCTTT
CDR3aa: CASWDGMNTEAFF

d_gene: .
j_gene: TRBJ2-7
abundance: .
v_gene: TRBV6-1
len: 11
CDR3nt: TGTGGGGCCTCGAGGGGATACGAGCAGTACTTC
CDR3aa: CGASRGYEQYF

d_gene: TRBD2
j_gene: TRBJ2-2
abundance: .
v_gene: TRBV14
len: 17
CDR3nt: TGTGCCAGCAGCCGACAAATAGCGGGGGTCAACACCGGGGAGCTGTTTTTT
CDR3aa: CASSRQIAGVNTGELFF

d_gene: .
j_gene: TRBJ2-7
abundance: .
v_gene: TRBV29-1
len: 14
CDR3nt: TGCAGCGTTGAGAACGGGCAGGGGATCTCCGAGCAGTACTTC
CDR3aa: CSVENGQGISEQYF

d_gene: .
j_gene: TRBJ1-2
abundance: .
v_gene: TRBV6-1
len: 15
CDR3nt: TGTGCCAGCAGTGAAGGGGGCGGGCAGATCTATGGCTACACCTTC
CDR3aa: CASSEGGGQIYGYTF

d_gene: .
j_gene: TRBJ2-7
abundance: few
v_gene: TRBV5-1
len: 13
CDR3nt: TGCGCCAGCAGCTTGAGAGCAAGTTTCGAGCAGTACTTC
CDR3aa: CASSLRASFEQYF

d_gene: .
j_gene: TRBJ1-5
abundance: .
v_gene: TRBV2
len: 13
CDR3nt: TGTGCCAGCAGGGACAGTAGCAATCAGCCCCAGCATTTT
CDR3aa: CASRDSSNQPQHF

d_gene: .
j_gene: TRBJ1-1
abundance: few
v_gene: TRBV19
len: 15
CDR3nt: TGTGCCAGTAGTATGCGGACATATACGAACACTGAAGCTTTCTTT
CDR3aa: CASSMRTYTNTEAFF

d_gene: .
j_gene: TRBJ2-1
abundance: .
v_gene: TRBV7-8
len: 14
CDR3nt: TGTGCCAGCAGCCCCCGGGACGACTACAATGAGCAGTTCTTC
CDR3aa: CASSPRDDYNEQFF

d_gene: .
j_gene: TRBJ1-5
abundance: .
v_gene: TRBV7-9
len: 12
CDR3nt: TGTGCCAGCAGCTTAAACGATCAGCCCCAGCATTTT
CDR3aa: CASSLNDQPQHF

d_gene: .
j_gene: TRBJ2-7
abundance: .
v_gene: TRBV7-2
len: 13
CDR3nt: TGTGCCAGCAGCAAGACCCTTCCCTACGAGCAGTACTTC
CDR3aa: CASSKTLPYEQYF

d_gene: TRBD1
j_gene: TRBJ1-5
abundance: .
v_gene: TRBV7-2
len: 15
CDR3nt: TGTGCCAGCAGCTTACCACAGGGGGCAGGTCAGCCCCAGCATTTT
CDR3aa: CASSLPQGAGQPQHF

d_gene: .
j_gene: TRBJ1-5
abundance: .
v_gene: TRBV6-1
len: 15
CDR3nt: TGTGCCAGCCGGCAGTTAGTTTATAGCAATCAGCCCCAGCATTTT
CDR3aa: CASRQLVYSNQPQHF

d_gene: TRBD1
j_gene: TRBJ1-2
abundance: .
v_gene: TRBV30
len: 13
CDR3nt: TGTGCCTGGAGCCTACAGGGGATCGGGAGCTACACCTTC
CDR3aa: CAWSLQGIGSYTF

d_gene: TRBD1
j_gene: TRBJ1-2
abundance: once
v_gene: TRBV10-3
len: 14
CDR3nt: TGTGCCACCTCCCACGGACAGGGTAACTATGGCTACACCTTC
CDR3aa: CATSHGQGNYGYTF

d_gene: TRBD1
j_gene: TRBJ1-1
abundance: .
v_gene: TRBV13
len: 15
CDR3nt: TGTGCCAGCAGCCCCGAGACAGGGACGGACACTGAAGCTTTCTTT
CDR3aa: CASSPETGTDTEAFF

d_gene: .
j_gene: TRBJ2-7
abundance: .
v_gene: TRBV9
len: 14
CDR3nt: TGTGCCAGCAGCGTAGGGACGACTTCCTACGAGCAGTACTTC
CDR3aa: CASSVGTTSYEQYF

d_gene: .
j_gene: TRBJ1-1
abundance: once
v_gene: TRBV27
len: 13
CDR3nt: TGTGCCAGCAGTTCCCAGATGAACACTGAAGCTTTCTTT
CDR3aa: CASSSQMNTEAFF

d_gene: TRBD1
j_gene: TRBJ1-5
abundance: few
v_gene: TRBV7-9
len: 15
CDR3nt: TGTGCCAGCAGCCTTCAGGGGGGCCTTAATCAGCCCCAGCATTTT
CDR3aa: CASSLQGGLNQPQHF

d_gene: .
j_gene: TRBJ1-2
abundance: .
v_gene: TRBV11-2
len: 13
CDR3nt: TGTGCCAGCAGCTTAGGGCGACGAGATGGCTACACCTTC
CDR3aa: CASSLGRRDGYTF

d_gene: TRBD2
j_gene: TRBJ2-3
abundance: .
v_gene: TRBV9
len: 17
CDR3nt: TGTGCCAGCAGCGTAGACGGACTAGCGGGAGCTATGAGGGAGCAGTATTTT
CDR3aa: CASSVDGLAGAMREQYF

d_gene: TRBD1
j_gene: TRBJ1-2
abundance: .
v_gene: TRBV15
len: 14
CDR3nt: TGTGCCACCAGCAGAGATCGGGACAGGGGCGGCTACACCTTC
CDR3aa: CATSRDRDRGGYTF

d_gene: .
j_gene: TRBJ1-1
abundance: .
v_gene: TRBV9
len: 13
CDR3nt: TGTGCCAGCAGCGTAGCGTTCGGCAGGGAAGCTTTCTTT
CDR3aa: CASSVAFGREAFF

d_gene: TRBD2
j_gene: TRBJ2-3
abundance: once
v_gene: TRBV6-5
len: 15
CDR3nt: TGTGCCAGCAGTTACTTAGCGGGGAGCACAGATACGCAGTATTTT
CDR3aa: CASSYLAGSTDTQYF

d_gene: TRBD1
j_gene: TRBJ1-2
abundance: .
v_gene: TRBV28
len: 14
CDR3nt: TGTGCCAGCAGTATTCCGGACAGGGGGTATGGCTACACCTTC
CDR3aa: CASSIPDRGYGYTF

d_gene: TRBD2
j_gene: TRBJ2-3
abundance: .
v_gene: TRBV4-2
len: 16
CDR3nt: TGTGCCAGCAGGCAAGAACTAGCGGGAGGCACAGATACGCAGTATTTT
CDR3aa: CASRQELAGGTDTQYF

d_gene: .
j_gene: TRBJ1-1
abundance: once
v_gene: TRBV6-1
len: 13
CDR3nt: TGTGCCAGCATTCCGACGGTGGCGGCTGAAGCTTTCTTT
CDR3aa: CASIPTVAAEAFF

d_gene: TRBD2
j_gene: TRBJ2-2
abundance: .
v_gene: TRBV2
len: 17
CDR3nt: TGTGCCAGCAGTGACCTTTCTAGCGGGGGGACCACCGGGGAGCTGTTTTTT
CDR3aa: CASSDLSSGGTTGELFF

d_gene: TRBD2
j_gene: TRBJ2-7
abundance: few
v_gene: TRBV5-1
len: 15
CDR3nt: TGCGCCAGCAGCTCGGACCCGGGACTAGCGGGGGAGCAGTACTTC
CDR3aa: CASSSDPGLAGEQYF

d_gene: .
j_gene: TRBJ2-7
abundance: .
v_gene: TRBV4-3
len: 14
CDR3nt: TGCGCCAGCAGCCAAGATACTAGCTCCTACGAGCAGTACTTC
CDR3aa: CASSQDTSSYEQYF

d_gene: .
j_gene: TRBJ1-3
abundance: .
v_gene: TRBV14
len: 17
CDR3nt: TGTGCCAGCAGCCAAGATCTGCTTCGAGCCTCTGGAAACACCATATATTTT
CDR3aa: CASSQDLLRASGNTIYF

d_gene: .
j_gene: TRBJ1-4
abundance: .
v_gene: TRBV7-9
len: 14
CDR3nt: TGTGCCAGCAGCTTAGTAAGGGACAATGAAAAACTGTTTTTT
CDR3aa: CASSLVRDNEKLFF

d_gene: .
j_gene: TRBJ2-1
abundance: .
v_gene: TRBV5-1
len: 14
CDR3nt: TGCGCCAGCAGCATGGTAGCAGGTATGGATGAGCAGTTCTTC
CDR3aa: CASSMVAGMDEQFF

d_gene: .
j_gene: TRBJ1-5
abundance: few
v_gene: TRBV2
len: 14
CDR3nt: TGTGCCAGCAGTGAAGGACAGAGCAATCAGCCCCAGCATTTT
CDR3aa: CASSEGQSNQPQHF